Listed here are 22 T cell receptor beta chains from one sample, sequenced in a study of T cells in narcolepsy. Method: immunoSEQ multiplex PCR; TCRdb's copy keeps in-frame clones and lacks some. The data hold approximately 28,000 clones, with about 84% observed a single time. Sequenced input: CD45RA- memory CD4+ T cells from PBMCs. The receptors come from a human donor with narcolepsy.

This chain links TRBV19 with TRBJ2-5; 7 nucleotides line up with TRBD1. With 3 bases clipped from V and 1 base from J, the junction kept 14 bases outside the gene matches. The V gene's germline CDR1 is LNHDA and CDR2 SQIVND (reference sequence). The CDR3 consists of 18 residues. The DNA for the CDR3 is TGTGCCAGTAGTATGAAAAGAATCGGGACAGCCCTCCAAGAGACCCAGTACTTC. Translated, it gives CASSMKRIGTALQETQYF.

The chain is built from TRBV5-1 and TRBJ2-5; TRBD1 might be the D (6 bases). The CDR3 loop spans 16 amino acids. CDR1 SGHRS and CDR2 YFSETQ come from the germline V gene. Trimming removed 0 bases at V and 2 bases at J, with 14 bases between. As DNA, the CDR3 is TGCGCCAGCAGCTTGGGCAGGGGTGAGAGTCAAGAGACCCAGTACTTC. Amino acids: CASSLGRGESQETQYF.

Worth noting for this clone: One junction end disagrees with the germline gene, perhaps due to a read error. The chain recombines TRBV28 with TRBJ2-6, with D perhaps TRBD1 (6 bases). Germline assignment: CDR1 MDHEN and CDR2 SYDVKM. The CDR3 spans 15 residues. Here the CDR3 DNA reads TGTGTCAGCAGGGGCTCCAGGAACGGGGCCAACGTCCTGACTTTC. This gives the protein CVSRGSRNGANVLTF. The full variable domain, rest sourced from reference TRBV28 and TRBJ2-6, is DVKVTQSSRYLVKRTGEKVFLECVQDMDHENMFWYRQDPGLGLRLIYFSYDVKMKEKGDIPEGYSVSREKKERFSLILESASTNQTSMYLCVSRGSRNGANVLTFGAGSRLTVL.

The chain carries TRBV6-5 and TRBJ2-1, with D maybe TRBD2 (6 bases). Between the trimmed V and J ends, which lost 5 bases and 3 bases, there was a span of 14 bases. This CDR3 is 15 amino acids long. Germline CDR1 reads MNHEY; CDR2 reads SVGAGI. The CDR3 sequence: CASSPRRDHYNEQFF. The CDR3 nucleotides are TGTGCCAGCAGTCCCCGGCGGGACCACTACAATGAGCAGTTCTTC.

The count of this clone is one. As DNA, the CDR3 is TGTGCCAGCAGCTCGAGGGCCCTTTTTCAGGGAACTAATGAAAAACTGTTTTTT. Its translation is CASSSRALFQGTNEKLFF. The rearrangement joins TRBV7-2 to TRBJ1-4; possibly TRBD1 for D (5 bases). CDR3 size: 18 residues. In germline, CDR1 is SGHTA, CDR2 FQGNSA. V was clipped by 4 bases and J by 1 base, with 19 bases between them.

V is TRBV5-1 and J is TRBJ1-2, with unresolved D. Trimming pared 0 bases from V and 0 bases from J, leaving 6 bases between. This CDR3 has 14 amino acids. Germline assignment: CDR1 SGHRS and CDR2 YFSETQ. In DNA form, the CDR3 reads TGCGCCAGCAGCTTGGACAGCGCTAACTATGGCTACACCTTC. Translation: CASSLDSANYGYTF. Using reference TRBV5-1 and TRBJ1-2 for the parts outside the CDR3, the full variable domain is KAGVTQTPRYLIKTRGQQVTLSCSPISGHRSVSWYQQTPGQGLQFLFEYFSETQRNKGNFPGRFSGRQFSNSRSEMNVSTLELGDSALYLCASSLDSANYGYTFGSGTRLTVV.

The chain carries TRBV6-1 and TRBJ1-2; D not certain. Germline-derived CDR1 and CDR2 are MNHNS and SASEGT. The CDR3 runs 13 residues. Trimming took off 6 bases at V and 2 bases at J, with 10 bases between the two ends. The CDR3 loop is CASRQTDNYGYTF. The CDR3 region has the DNA TGTGCCAGCAGGCAGACCGACAACTATGGCTACACCTTC.

The rearrangement joins TRBV6-4 to TRBJ1-6; a weak D match, TRBD1 (6 bases). Germline V lookup: CDR1 MRHNA, CDR2 SNTAGT. The CDR3 runs to 16 residues. The V gene lost 6 bases and the J gene lost 6 bases, with 18 bases spanning the gap. The CDR3 reads CASSAQGRLSNSPLHF. In DNA, the CDR3 is TGTGCCAGCAGCGCACAGGGAAGGCTAAGTAATTCACCCCTCCACTTT.

The chain is built from TRBV6-1 and TRBJ1-1; D gene uncertain. Germline V CDR1 and CDR2: MNHNS, SASEGT. Trimming took off 4 bases at V and 1 base at J, with 16 bases between the two ends. This CDR3 contains 16 residues. The CDR3 nucleotides read TGTGCCAGCAGTGCTGAGGCTGGATGGGAGAACACTGAAGCTTTCTTT. Amino acids: CASSAEAGWENTEAFF.

The rearrangement uses TRBV5-1 and TRBJ1-1; D gene unclear. Trimming removed 2 bases at V and 0 bases at J, with 5 bases between. Germline CDR1 reads SGHRS; CDR2 reads YFSETQ. The CDR3 sequence is 13 residues long. CDR3 in DNA: TGCGCCAGCAGCTTAGACCTGAACACTGAAGCTTTCTTT. Amino acid sequence: CASSLDLNTEAFF.

The genes are TRBV5-1 and TRBJ1-1; D is unclear. The V and J ends lost 0 bases and 3 bases respectively, with 9 bases between them. The V gene's germline CDR1 is SGHRS and CDR2 YFSETQ. This CDR3 comprises 14 residues. The CDR3 here is CASSLGRSDTEAFF. The CDR3 nucleotides read TGCGCCAGCAGCTTGGGTCGTAGCGACACTGAAGCTTTCTTT.

The chain carries TRBV21-1 and TRBJ2-7; no DNA check was done on the table's D call, TRBD1. TRBV21-1 represents a pseudogene. The CDR3 loop spans 19 amino acids. The CDR3 loop is CAGSPPPVRQGVYLYEQYF. The DNA of the CDR3 is TGTGCCGGATCCCCCCCTCCGGTTAGACAGGGGGTGTATCTATACGAGCAGTACTTC.

This sequence joins TRBV4-1 and TRBJ2-3; TRBD2 might be the D (6 bases). Trimming removed 4 bases at V and 5 bases at J, with 16 bases between. The germline CDR1 and CDR2 sequences are MGHRA and YSYEKL. CDR3 length equals 15 residues. The CDR3 DNA is TGCGCCAGCAGCCTCGCGGGGAAAATTTTAGATACGCAGTATTTT. The encoded protein is CASSLAGKILDTQYF.

For this clone: Other DNA sequences in the same sample also yield this CDR3. The chain links TRBV7-9 to TRBJ1-6; weak D call: TRBD1 (5 bases). The V end lost 5 bases, the J end lost 4 bases, and 9 bases lay between the germline ends. Per the germline V gene, CDR1 is SEHNR and CDR2 is FQNEAQ (reference sequence). The CDR3 runs 14 residues. The CDR3 here is CASSLEGYNSPLHF. DNA of the CDR3: TGTGCCAGCAGCCTAGAGGGGTATAATTCACCCCTCCACTTT.

This chain joins TRBV10-1 and TRBJ2-1; 7 positions agree with TRBD2. There are 16 residues in the CDR3. Germline CDR1 is WNHNN and CDR2 is SYGVQD (reference sequence). Trimming removed 0 bases from V and 10 bases from J; junction bases left unmatched: 12. The CDR3 coding sequence is TGCGCCAGCAGTGAGTCGAAGCCTAGCGGTGGGGGGGAGCAGTTCTTC. This codes for CASSESKPSGGGEQFF.

The chain employs TRBV2 and TRBJ1-5; tentative D call: TRBD1 (5 bases). CDR1 and CDR2 (germline): SNHLY, FYNNEI. The length of the CDR3 is 13 residues. Between the trimmed V and J ends, which lost 6 bases and 8 bases, there was a span of 14 bases. The CDR3 loop is CASRGQEAKPQHF. The CDR3 bases are TGTGCCAGCAGAGGACAAGAGGCCAAGCCCCAGCATTTT.

This clone was observed a few times. Other nucleotide sequences from this sample produce the same CDR3. This chain joins TRBV11-3 and TRBJ2-5, with TRBD2 identical over 13 bases. This CDR3 is built from 18 residues. Unmatched junction bases numbered 11, after V lost 5 bases and J lost 2 bases. Germline lookup yields CDR1 SGHNT and CDR2 YENEEA. CDR3 nucleotide sequence: TGTGCCAGCAGCCCGAGACTAGCGGGGGGAGGAGGGCAAGAGACCCAGTACTTC. This gives the protein CASSPRLAGGGGQETQYF.

The V and J genes are TRBV7-2 and TRBJ2-2; maybe TRBD2 (6 bases). The V gene's germline CDR1 is SGHTA and CDR2 FQGNSA. This CDR3 region has 18 residues. Trimming shortened V by 3 bases and J by 1 base, and 18 bases separated the two germline ends. The CDR3: CASSFTQPGRGNTGELFF. CDR3 coding DNA: TGTGCCAGCAGCTTCACACAACCGGGGCGGGGGAACACCGGGGAGCTGTTTTTT.

The chain couples TRBV6-6 to TRBJ1-5; TRBD1 matches at 8 bases. CDR1 and CDR2 from the germline V gene are MNHNY and SVGAGI (reference sequence). This CDR3 spans 14 amino acids. The trim removed 7 bases at V and 4 bases at J, leaving 6 bases unmatched. DNA for the CDR3: TGTGCCAGCACTAGTACAGGGGGGAATCAGCCCCAGCATTTT. This sequence encodes CASTSTGGNQPQHF.

V is TRBV2 and J is TRBJ1-5; 8 bases align to TRBD1. V trimming: 5 bases; J trimming: 6 bases; junction bases outside the gene matches: 3. CDR3 size: 13 residues. Germline V lookup: CDR1 SNHLY, CDR2 FYNNEI. The CDR3 nucleotides are TGTGCCAGCAGTCCCGACAGGGGTCAGCCCCAGCATTTT. It is translated as CASSPDRGQPQHF.

This clone showed up just a few times. The chain joins TRBV19 to TRBJ1-2; 7 nucleotides line up with TRBD1. CDR3 size: 14 residues. V gave up 0 bases and J gave up 4 bases; unmatched junction bases: 2. CDR1 and CDR2 (germline): LNHDA, SQIVND (reference sequence). CDR3: CASSIDGQAYGYTF. CDR3 nucleotides: TGTGCCAGTAGTATAGATGGACAGGCCTATGGCTACACCTTC.

This clone was found a few times. The gene calls are TRBV2 and TRBJ1-2; the D is unclear. Germline assignment: CDR1 SNHLY and CDR2 FYNNEI. Trimming shortened V by 6 bases and J by 2 bases, and 7 bases separated the two germline ends. This CDR3 comprises 12 residues. CDR3 loop: CASRRVNYGYTF. The CDR3 DNA sequence: TGTGCCAGCAGAAGGGTAAACTATGGCTACACCTTC. Combining the CDR3 with reference TRBV2 and TRBJ1-2 gives the whole variable domain EPEVTQTPSHQVTQMGQEVILRCVPISNHLYFYWYRQILGQKVEFLVSFYNNEISEKSEIFDDQFSVERPDGSNFTLKIRSTKLEDSAMYFCASRRVNYGYTFGSGTRLTVV.